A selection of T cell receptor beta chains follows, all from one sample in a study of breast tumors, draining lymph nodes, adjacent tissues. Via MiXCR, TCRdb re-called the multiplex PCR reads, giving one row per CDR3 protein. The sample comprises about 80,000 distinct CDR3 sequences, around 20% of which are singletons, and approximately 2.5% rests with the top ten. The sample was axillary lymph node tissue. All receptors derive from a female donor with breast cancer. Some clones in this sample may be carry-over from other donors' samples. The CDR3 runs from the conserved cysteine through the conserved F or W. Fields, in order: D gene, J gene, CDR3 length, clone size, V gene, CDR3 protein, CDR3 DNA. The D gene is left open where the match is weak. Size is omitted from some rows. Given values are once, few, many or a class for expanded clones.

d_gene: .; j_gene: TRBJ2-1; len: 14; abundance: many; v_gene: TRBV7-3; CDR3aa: CASSLDRDYNEQFF; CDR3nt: TGTGCCAGCAGCCTGGACCGAGACTACAATGAGCAGTTCTTC
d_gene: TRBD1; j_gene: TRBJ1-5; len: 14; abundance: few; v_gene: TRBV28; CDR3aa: CASSPWTGAQPQHF; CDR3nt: TGTGCCAGCAGTCCTTGGACAGGGGCCCAGCCCCAGCATTTT
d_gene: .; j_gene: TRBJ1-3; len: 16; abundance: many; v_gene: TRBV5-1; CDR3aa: CASSLNDLTQGNTIYF; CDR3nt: TGCGCCAGCAGCCTCAATGACTTGACACAAGGAAACACCATATATTTT
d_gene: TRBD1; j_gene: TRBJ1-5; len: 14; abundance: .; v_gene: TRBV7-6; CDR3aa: CASSRDRGYQPQHF; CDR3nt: TGTGCCAGCAGCCGGGACAGGGGATATCAGCCCCAGCATTTT
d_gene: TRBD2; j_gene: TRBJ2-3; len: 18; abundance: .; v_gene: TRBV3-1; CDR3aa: CASSQVLAGGVGTDTQYF; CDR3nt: TGTGCCAGCAGCCAAGTACTAGCGGGAGGGGTTGGCACAGATACGCAGTATTTT
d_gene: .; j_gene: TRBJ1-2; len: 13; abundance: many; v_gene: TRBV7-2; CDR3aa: CASSLDSDYGYTF; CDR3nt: TGTGCCAGCAGCTTAGACAGCGACTATGGCTACACCTTC
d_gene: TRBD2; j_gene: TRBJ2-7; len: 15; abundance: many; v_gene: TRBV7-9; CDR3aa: CASSLTSGATYEQYF; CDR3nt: TGTGCCAGCAGCTTAACTAGCGGGGCCACCTACGAGCAGTACTTC
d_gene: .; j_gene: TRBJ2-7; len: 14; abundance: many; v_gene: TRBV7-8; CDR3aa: CASNDGSHPYEQYF; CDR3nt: TGTGCCAGCAACGACGGGAGTCACCCCTACGAGCAGTACTTC
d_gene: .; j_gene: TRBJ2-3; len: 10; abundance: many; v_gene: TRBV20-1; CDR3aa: CSALLDTQYF; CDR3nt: TGCAGTGCCCTTCTTGATACGCAGTATTTT
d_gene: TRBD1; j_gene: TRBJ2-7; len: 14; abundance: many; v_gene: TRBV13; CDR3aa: CASSSQGISDEQYF; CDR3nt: TGTGCCAGCAGCTCACAGGGGATCTCGGACGAGCAGTACTTC
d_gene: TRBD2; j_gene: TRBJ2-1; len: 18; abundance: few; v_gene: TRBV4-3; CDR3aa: CASSQEPPGAGGFNEQFF; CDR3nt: TGCGCCAGCAGCCAAGAGCCCCCTGGAGCGGGGGGCTTCAATGAGCAGTTCTTC
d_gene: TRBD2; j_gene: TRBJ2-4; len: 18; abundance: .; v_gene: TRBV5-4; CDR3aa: CASSIGLAGALAKNIQYF; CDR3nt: TGTGCCAGCAGCATAGGACTAGCGGGAGCACTAGCCAAAAACATTCAGTACTTC
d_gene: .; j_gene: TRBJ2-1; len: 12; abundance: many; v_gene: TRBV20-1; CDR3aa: CSARGGSNEQFF; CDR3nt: TGCAGTGCTAGAGGGGGAAGCAATGAGCAGTTCTTC
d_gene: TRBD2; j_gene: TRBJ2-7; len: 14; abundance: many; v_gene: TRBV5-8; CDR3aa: CASRRLAGTHEQYF; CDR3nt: TGTGCCAGCAGAAGACTAGCGGGAACCCACGAGCAGTACTTC
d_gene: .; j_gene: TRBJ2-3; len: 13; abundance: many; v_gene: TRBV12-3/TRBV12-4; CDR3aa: CASSAQSTDTQYF; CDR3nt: TGTGCCAGCAGTGCGCAGAGCACAGATACGCAGTATTTT
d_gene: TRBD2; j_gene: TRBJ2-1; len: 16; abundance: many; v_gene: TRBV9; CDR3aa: CASSVSGRASLDEQFF; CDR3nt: TGTGCCAGCAGCGTAAGCGGGAGGGCCAGTTTGGATGAGCAGTTCTTC
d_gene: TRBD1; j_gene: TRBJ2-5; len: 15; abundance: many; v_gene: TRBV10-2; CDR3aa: CASREQGASAETQYF; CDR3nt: TGCGCCAGCAGGGAACAGGGGGCGTCGGCAGAGACCCAGTACTTC
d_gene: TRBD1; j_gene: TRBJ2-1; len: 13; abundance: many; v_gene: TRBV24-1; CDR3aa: CATSRGQYNEQFF; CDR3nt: TGTGCCACCAGCAGGGGACAGTACAATGAGCAGTTCTTC
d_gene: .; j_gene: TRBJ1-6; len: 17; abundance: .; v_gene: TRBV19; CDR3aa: CAGSIDGGRSRNSPLHF; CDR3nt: TGTGCCGGTAGTATAGACGGGGGCAGGAGTCGAAATTCACCCCTCCACTTT
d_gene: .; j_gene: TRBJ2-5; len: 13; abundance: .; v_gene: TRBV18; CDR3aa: CASSPVGRETQYF; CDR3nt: TGTGCCAGCTCACCAGTCGGGCGAGAGACCCAGTACTTC
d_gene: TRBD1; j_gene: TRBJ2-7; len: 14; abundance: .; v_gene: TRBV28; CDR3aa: CASTQTGAPYEQYF; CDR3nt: TGTGCCAGCACCCAGACAGGGGCTCCCTACGAGCAGTACTTC
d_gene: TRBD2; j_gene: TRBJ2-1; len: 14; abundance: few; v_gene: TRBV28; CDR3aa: CASSFGGLGNEQFF; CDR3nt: TGTGCCAGCAGTTTTGGGGGACTAGGCAATGAGCAGTTCTTC
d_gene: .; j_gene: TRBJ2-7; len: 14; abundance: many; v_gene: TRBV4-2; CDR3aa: CASSLVGGTYEQYF; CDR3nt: TGTGCCAGCAGCCTCGTGGGGGGAACCTACGAGCAGTACTTC
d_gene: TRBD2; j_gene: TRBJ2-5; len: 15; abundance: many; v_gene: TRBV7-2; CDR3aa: CASSFLAGGGETQYF; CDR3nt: TGTGCCAGCAGCTTTCTAGCGGGAGGTGGGGAGACCCAGTACTTC
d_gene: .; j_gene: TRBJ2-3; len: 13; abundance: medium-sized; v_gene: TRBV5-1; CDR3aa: CASSLGGSDTQYF; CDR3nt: TGCGCCAGCAGCTTAGGCGGGTCAGATACGCAGTATTTT
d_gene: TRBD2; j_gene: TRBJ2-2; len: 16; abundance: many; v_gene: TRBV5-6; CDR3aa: CASSLIAGANTGELFF; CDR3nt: TGTGCCAGCAGCTTGATTGCGGGAGCCAACACCGGGGAGCTGTTTTTT
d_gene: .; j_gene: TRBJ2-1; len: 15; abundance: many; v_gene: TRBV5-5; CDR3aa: CASSPGVLRGNEQFF; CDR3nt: TGTGCCAGCAGCCCCGGGGTCTTGAGGGGCAATGAGCAGTTCTTC
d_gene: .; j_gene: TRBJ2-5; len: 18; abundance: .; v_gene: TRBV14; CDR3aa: CASSQKGRGTGSLETQYF; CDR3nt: TGTGCCAGCAGCCAAAAGGGGCGAGGGACGGGATCCCTGGAGACCCAGTACTTC
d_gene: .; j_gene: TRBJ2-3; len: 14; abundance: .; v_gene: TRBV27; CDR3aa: CASSFKGSTDTQYF; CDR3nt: TGTGCCAGCAGTTTTAAGGGGAGCACAGATACGCAGTATTTT
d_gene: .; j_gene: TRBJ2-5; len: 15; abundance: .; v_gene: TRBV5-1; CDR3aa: CASSLAGVPQEAQYF; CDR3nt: TGCGCCAGCAGCTTGGCGGGCGTCCCCCAAGAGGCCCAGTACTTC
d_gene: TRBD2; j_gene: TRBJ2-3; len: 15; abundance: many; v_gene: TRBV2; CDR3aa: CASRATSGSGDTQYF; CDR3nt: TGTGCCAGCAGGGCGACTAGCGGGAGTGGAGATACGCAGTATTTT
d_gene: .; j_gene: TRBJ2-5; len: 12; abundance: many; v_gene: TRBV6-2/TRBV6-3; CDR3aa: CATRQDQETQYF; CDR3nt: TGTGCCACACGACAAGACCAAGAGACCCAGTACTTC
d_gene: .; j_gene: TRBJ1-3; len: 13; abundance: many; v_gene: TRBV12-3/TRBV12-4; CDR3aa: CASLRNSGNTIYF; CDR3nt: TGTGCCAGCTTAAGGAACTCTGGAAACACCATATATTTT
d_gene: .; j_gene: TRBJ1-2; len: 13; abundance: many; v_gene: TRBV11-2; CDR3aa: CASSLGEYYGYTF; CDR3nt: TGTGCCAGCAGCTTAGGAGAGTACTATGGCTACACCTTC
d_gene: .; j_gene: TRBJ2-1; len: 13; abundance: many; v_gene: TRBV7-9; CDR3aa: CASSAGLADEQFF; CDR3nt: TGTGCCAGCAGCGCGGGCCTAGCCGATGAGCAGTTCTTC
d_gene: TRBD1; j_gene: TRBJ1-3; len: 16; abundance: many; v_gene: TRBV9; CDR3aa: CASSALGQLSGNTIYF; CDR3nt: TGTGCCAGCAGCGCCCTGGGACAGCTCTCTGGAAACACCATATATTTT
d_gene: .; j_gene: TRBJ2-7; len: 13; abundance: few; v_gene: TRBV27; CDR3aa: CASSPSGVFEQYF; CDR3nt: TGTGCCAGCAGTCCCTCGGGGGTTTTCGAGCAGTACTTC
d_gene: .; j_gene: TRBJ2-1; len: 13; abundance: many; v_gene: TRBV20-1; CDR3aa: CSVRIPSYNEQFF; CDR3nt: TGCAGTGTTAGGATCCCCTCCTACAATGAGCAGTTCTTC
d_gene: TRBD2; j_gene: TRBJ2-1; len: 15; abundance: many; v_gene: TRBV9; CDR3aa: CASSVAGTRESEQFF; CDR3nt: TGTGCCAGCAGCGTAGCGGGGACTAGGGAATCTGAGCAGTTCTTC
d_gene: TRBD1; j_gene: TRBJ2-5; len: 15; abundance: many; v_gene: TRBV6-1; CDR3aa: CASSVTGLSLETQYF; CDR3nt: TGTGCCAGCAGTGTGACAGGGTTGAGTCTAGAGACCCAGTACTTC
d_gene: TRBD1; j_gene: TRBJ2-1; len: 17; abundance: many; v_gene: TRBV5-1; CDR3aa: CASSLGPRDRGGNEQFF; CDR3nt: TGCGCCAGCAGCTTGGGTCCCCGGGACAGGGGAGGCAATGAGCAGTTCTTC
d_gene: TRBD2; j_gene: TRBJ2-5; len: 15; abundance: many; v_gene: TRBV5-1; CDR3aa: CTSSGGTSGEETQYF; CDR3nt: TGCACCAGCAGCGGGGGTACTAGCGGAGAAGAGACCCAGTACTTC
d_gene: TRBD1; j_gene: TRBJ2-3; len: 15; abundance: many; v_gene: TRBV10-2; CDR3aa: CASSESQGSADTQYF; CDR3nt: TGCGCCAGCAGTGAGTCACAGGGGTCAGCCGATACGCAGTATTTT
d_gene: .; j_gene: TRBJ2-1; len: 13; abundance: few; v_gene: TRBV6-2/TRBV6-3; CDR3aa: CASSYYSNNEQFF; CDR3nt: TGTGCCAGCAGTTACTACAGTAACAATGAGCAGTTCTTC
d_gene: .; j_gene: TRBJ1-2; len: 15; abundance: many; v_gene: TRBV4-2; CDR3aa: CASSQVLGSNYGYTF; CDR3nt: TGTGCCAGCAGCCAAGTCCTAGGGTCTAACTATGGCTACACCTTC
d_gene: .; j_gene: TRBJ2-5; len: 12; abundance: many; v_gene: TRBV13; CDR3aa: CASSSHQETQYF; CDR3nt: TGTGCCAGCAGCTCCCACCAAGAGACCCAGTACTTC